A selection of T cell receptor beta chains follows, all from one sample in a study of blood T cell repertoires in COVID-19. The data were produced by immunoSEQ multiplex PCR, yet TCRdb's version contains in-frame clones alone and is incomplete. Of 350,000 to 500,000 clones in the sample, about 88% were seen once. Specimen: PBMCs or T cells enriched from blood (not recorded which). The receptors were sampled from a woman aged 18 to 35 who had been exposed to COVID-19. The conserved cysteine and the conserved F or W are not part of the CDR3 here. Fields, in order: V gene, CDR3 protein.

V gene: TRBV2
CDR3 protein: ASSDMRADEQF

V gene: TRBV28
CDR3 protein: ASSLKGVRNSPLH

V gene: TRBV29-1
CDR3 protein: SVDQDTQY

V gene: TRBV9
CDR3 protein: ASSAAGGSPNEQY

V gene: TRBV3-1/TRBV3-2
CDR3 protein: ASSPSGGPYEQY

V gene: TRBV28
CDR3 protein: ASSSKRSSYNSPLH

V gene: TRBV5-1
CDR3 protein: ASSSTGGNTEAF

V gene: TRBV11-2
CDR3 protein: ASSLATYNEQF

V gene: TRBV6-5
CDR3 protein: ASSSDTYLYNEQF

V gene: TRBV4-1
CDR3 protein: ASSRTPGHSGNTIY

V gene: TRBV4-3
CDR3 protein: ASSQDSAGGYNEQF

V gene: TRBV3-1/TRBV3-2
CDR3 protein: ASSQDRLAGQETQY

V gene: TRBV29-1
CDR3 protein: SGRAGNTEAF

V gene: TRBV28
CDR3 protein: ASSPHRGPYEQY

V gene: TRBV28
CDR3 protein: ASSYRGGYT

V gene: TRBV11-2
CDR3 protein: ASSLGQGFGQPQH

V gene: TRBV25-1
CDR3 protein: ASRDRLNTEAF

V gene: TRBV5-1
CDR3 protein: ASSSSSGRNEQF

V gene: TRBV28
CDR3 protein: ASNTGREYSPLH

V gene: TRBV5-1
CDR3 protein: ASTRAGFGGETYEQY

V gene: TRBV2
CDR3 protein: ASSEVEGAVDYEQY

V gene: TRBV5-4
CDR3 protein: ASSWGQPGLAGYYEQY

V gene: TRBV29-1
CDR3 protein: SARSSGRNEQY

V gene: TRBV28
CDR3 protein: ASIGGSYEQY

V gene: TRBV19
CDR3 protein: ASSPGLGNTIY

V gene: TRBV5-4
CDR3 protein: ASSFWTGGNYGYT

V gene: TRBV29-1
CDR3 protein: SAGGIYEQY

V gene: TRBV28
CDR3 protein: ASSLQSFTDTQY

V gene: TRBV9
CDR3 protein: ASSVGLDNQPQH

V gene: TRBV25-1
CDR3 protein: ASSEQGLNEKLF

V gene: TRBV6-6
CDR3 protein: ASGSRSGSYEQY

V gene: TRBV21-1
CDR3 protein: ASSKGTSEETQY

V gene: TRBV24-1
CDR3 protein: ATSDLNLHYGYT

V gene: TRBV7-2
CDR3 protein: ASSRNQGANEKLF

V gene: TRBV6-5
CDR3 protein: ASNLFGSTNEKLF

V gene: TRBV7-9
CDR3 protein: ASSYEPTGRNEQF

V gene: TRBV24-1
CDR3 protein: ATSSRHSFPDTEAF

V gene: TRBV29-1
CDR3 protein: SVETDRYSYEQY

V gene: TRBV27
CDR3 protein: ASSFGRGVKNEQF

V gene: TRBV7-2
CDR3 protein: ASSSDLAGGPHEQF

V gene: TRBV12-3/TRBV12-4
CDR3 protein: ASSRGEEAF

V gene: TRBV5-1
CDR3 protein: ASSLTTGPSQPQH

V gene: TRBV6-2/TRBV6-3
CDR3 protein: ASSYKTRDRGFLNQPQH

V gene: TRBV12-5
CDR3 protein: ASGLEGPTEAF

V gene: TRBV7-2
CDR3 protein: ASTVGGGRGELF

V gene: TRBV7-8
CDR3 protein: ASSPQGNQPQH

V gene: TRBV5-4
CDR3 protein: ASSPRGVAGNEQF

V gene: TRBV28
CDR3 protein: ASSLSARRID

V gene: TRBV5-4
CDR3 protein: ASSLLSVPYEQY

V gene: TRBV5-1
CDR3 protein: ASSIGLAGGDTQY

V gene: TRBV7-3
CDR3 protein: ASSSQGSTEAF

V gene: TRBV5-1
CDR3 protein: ASRRDGQYGNTIY

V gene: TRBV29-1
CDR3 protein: SANPSTGGNEKLF

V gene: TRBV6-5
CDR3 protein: ASRAGGPNQPQH